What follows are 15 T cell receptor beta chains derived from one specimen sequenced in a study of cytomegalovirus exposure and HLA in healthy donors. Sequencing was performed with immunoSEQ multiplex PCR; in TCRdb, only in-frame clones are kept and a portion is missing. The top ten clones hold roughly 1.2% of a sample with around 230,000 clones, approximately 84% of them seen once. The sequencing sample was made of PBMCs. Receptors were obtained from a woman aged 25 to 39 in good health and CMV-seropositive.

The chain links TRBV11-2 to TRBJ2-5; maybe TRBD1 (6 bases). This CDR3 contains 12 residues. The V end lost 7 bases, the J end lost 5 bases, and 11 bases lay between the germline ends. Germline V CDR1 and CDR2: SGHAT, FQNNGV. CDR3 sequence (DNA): TGTGCCAGCAAGTCCAGGGGTGAGACCCAGTACTTC. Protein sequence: CASKSRGETQYF.

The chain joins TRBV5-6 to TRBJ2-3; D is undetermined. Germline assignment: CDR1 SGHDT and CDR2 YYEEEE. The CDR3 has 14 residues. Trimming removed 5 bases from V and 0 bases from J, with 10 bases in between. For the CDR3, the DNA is TGTGCCAGCAGGCTGCGGCTGAGCACAGATACGCAGTATTTT. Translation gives CASRLRLSTDTQYF.

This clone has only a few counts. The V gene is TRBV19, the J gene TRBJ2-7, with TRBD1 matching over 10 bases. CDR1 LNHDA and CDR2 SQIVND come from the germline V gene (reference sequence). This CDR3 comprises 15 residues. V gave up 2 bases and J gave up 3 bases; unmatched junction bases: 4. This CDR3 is CASSIKGQGFYEQYF. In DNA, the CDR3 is TGTGCCAGTAGTATAAAGGGACAGGGGTTCTACGAGCAGTACTTC.

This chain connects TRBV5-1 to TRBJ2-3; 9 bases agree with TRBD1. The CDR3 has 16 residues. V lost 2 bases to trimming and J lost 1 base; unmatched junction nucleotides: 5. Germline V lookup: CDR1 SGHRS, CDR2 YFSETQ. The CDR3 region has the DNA TGCGCCAGCAGCTTTACAGGGGGCGGGGGCACAGATACGCAGTATTTT. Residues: CASSFTGGGGTDTQYF.

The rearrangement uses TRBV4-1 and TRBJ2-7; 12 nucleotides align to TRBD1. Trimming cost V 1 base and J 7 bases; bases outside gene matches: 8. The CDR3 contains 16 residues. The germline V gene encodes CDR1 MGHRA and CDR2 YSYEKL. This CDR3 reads CASSQVLRDRGREQYF. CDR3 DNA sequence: TGCGCCAGCAGCCAAGTCCTCCGGGACAGGGGGCGTGAGCAGTACTTC.

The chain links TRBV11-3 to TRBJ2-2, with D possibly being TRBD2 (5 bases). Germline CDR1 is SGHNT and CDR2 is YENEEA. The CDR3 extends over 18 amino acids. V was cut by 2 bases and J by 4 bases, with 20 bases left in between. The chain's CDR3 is CASSLPSSTSGPTGELFF. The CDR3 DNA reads TGTGCCAGCAGCTTACCCTCGTCAACGAGCGGCCCCACCGGGGAGCTGTTTTTT.

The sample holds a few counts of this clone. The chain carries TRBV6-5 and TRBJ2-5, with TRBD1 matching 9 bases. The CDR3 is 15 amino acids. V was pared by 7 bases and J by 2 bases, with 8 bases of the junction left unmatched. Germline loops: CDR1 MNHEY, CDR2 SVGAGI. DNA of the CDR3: TGTGCCAGCAAAAGGACAGGGGCCCCACAAGAGACCCAGTACTTC. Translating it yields CASKRTGAPQETQYF.

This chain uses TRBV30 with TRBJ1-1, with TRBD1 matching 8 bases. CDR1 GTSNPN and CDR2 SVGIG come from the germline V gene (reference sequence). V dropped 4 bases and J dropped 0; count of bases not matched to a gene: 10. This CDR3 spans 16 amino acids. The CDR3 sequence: CAWTPGQVFMNTEAFF. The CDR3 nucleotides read TGTGCCTGGACACCGGGACAGGTTTTTATGAACACTGAAGCTTTCTTT.

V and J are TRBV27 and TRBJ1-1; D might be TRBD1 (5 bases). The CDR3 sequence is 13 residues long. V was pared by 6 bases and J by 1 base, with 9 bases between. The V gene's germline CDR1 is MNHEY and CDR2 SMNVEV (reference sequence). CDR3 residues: CASRATGNTEAFF. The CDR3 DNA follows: TGTGCCAGCAGGGCCACAGGGAACACTGAAGCTTTCTTT.

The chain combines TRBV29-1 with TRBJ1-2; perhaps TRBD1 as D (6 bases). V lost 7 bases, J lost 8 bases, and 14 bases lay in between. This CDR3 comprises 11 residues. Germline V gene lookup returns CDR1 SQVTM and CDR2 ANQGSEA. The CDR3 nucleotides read TGCAGCGCCCTAGGGGGTTTGGGCTACACCTTC. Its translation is CSALGGLGYTF.

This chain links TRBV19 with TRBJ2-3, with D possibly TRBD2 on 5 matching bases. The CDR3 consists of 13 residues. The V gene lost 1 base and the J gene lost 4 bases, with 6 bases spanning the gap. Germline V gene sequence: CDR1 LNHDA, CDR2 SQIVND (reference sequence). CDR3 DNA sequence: TGTGCCAGTAGTATAGTCGGGGCAGATACGCAGTATTTT. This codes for CASSIVGADTQYF.

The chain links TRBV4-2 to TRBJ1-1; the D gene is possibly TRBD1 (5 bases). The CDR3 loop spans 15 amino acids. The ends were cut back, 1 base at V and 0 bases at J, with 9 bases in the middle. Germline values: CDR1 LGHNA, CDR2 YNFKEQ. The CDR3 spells CASSQGDSMNTEAFF. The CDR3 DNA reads TGTGCCAGCAGCCAAGGAGACAGCATGAACACTGAAGCTTTCTTT.

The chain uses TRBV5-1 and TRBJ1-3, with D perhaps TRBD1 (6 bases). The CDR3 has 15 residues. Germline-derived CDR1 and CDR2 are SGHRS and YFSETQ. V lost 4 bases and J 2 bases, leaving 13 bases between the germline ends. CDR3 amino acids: CASSQIQGAGNTIYF. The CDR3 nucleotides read TGCGCCAGCAGCCAAATACAGGGAGCTGGAAACACCATATATTTT.

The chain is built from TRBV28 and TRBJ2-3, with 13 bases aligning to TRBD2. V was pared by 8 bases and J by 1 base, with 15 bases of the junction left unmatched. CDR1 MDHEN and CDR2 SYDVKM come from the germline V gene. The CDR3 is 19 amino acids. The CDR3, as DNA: TGTGCCAGCCAGGCCCTTCTGGGACTAGCGGGGCCAGGCACAGATACGCAGTATTTT. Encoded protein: CASQALLGLAGPGTDTQYF.

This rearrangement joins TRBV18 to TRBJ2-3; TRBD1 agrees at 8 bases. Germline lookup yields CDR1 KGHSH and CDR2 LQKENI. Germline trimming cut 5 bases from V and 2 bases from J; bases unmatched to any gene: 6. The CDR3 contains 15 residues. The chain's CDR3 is CASSSYRGNTDTQYF. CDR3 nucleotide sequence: TGTGCCAGCTCAAGCTACAGGGGGAACACAGATACGCAGTATTTT.